This TCR beta chain appears in the sequencing data of a study of blood T cell repertoires in COVID-19. Study as a whole: There were acute and convalescent COVID-19 samples, and they came from the United States, Italy and Spain. PBMCs, B-cell-depleted T cells, or T cells were the source of the cDNA or gDNA that made up the material.

This table comes from immunoSEQ multiplex PCR, and its TCRdb copy is limited to in-frame clones, with some not included. The repertoire consists of some 200,000 clones, with 85% to 90% occurring once and the leading ten covering roughly 8%. This TCR came from a woman aged 55-70 years with acute or convalescent COVID-19. Sequencing used peripheral blood.

The CDR3 coding sequence is TGTGCCAGTAGTAGACTAGCGGGAGGGTACGAGCAGTACTTC. Its translation: CASSRLAGGYEQYF. V usage is TRBV19 and J usage is TRBJ2-7; 14 nucleotides match TRBD2. Germline CDR1 LNHDA, CDR2 SQIVND (reference sequence). The ends lost 4 bases at V and 4 bases at J; junction bases unmatched: 0. This CDR3 contains 14 residues.